The 12 T cell receptor beta chains below were found in one sample sequenced in a study of Ad26.COV2.S vaccination and SARS-CoV-2 variants. The treatment: some 19 received Ad26.COV2.S at low or high dose, single or two shots; roughly 5 received placebo; per-sample allocation not given. Vaccine and placebo recipients were sampled on day 63 after the first injection. Some clones are missing from TCRdb's copy, which holds only in-frame ones; the method was immunoSEQ multiplex PCR. Among fewer than 900,000 clones, roughly 90% were seen once, and the ten largest hold about 1.5%. The source was peripheral blood, collected in a trial of Ad26.COV2.S vaccine versus placebo. The receptors come from a person between 18 and 65 years old who received the Ad26.COV2.S COVID-19 vaccine or a placebo.

J is TRBJ2-5 and V is TRBV19; 10 positions agree with TRBD2. This CDR3 contains 15 residues. V lost 3 bases and J lost 3; bases outside the gene matches: 4. CDR1 is LNHDA and CDR2 is SQIVND in the germline V gene (reference sequence). The CDR3 sequence: CASSITLAGEETQYF. CDR3 in DNA: TGTGCCAGTAGTATTACTCTAGCGGGGGAAGAGACCCAGTACTTC.

This clone was found once. The gene calls are TRBV6-2 or TRBV6-3 and TRBJ2-7, with D unresolved. The CDR3 is 13 amino acids. The ends were cut back, 5 bases at V and 7 bases at J, with 15 bases in the middle. From germline, CDR1 is MNHEY and CDR2 SVGEGT. CDR3 coding DNA: TGTGCCAGCAGTCCGGGCCCTTCAAGGGAGCAGTACTTC. Amino acid sequence: CASSPGPSREQYF.

J is TRBJ2-7 and V is TRBV6-5; 8 positions match TRBD1. The CDR3 spans 13 residues. In germline, CDR1 is MNHEY, CDR2 SVGAGI. Unmatched junction bases numbered 8, after V lost 10 bases and J lost 3 bases. The DNA for the CDR3 is TGTGCCACCCACAGCGGACAGGGCTACGAGCAGTACTTC. This codes for CATHSGQGYEQYF.

This sequence joins TRBV10-3 and TRBJ2-3, with D unclear. V was cut by 2 bases and J by 4 bases, with 4 bases left in between. This CDR3 contains 12 residues. Germline lookup yields CDR1 ENHRY and CDR2 SYGVKD. The CDR3 loop reads CAISEASDTQYF. In nucleotides, the CDR3 is TGTGCCATCAGTGAGGCGTCAGATACGCAGTATTTT.

This chain uses TRBV10-3 with TRBJ2-2; TRBD2 matches 9 bases. The CDR3 sequence is 14 residues long. V was clipped by 6 bases and J by 6 bases; unmatched bases: 5. CDR1 is ENHRY and CDR2 is SYGVKD in the germline V gene. The CDR3 nucleotides read TGTGCCATCAGGGGCGGGAGGGCCTCCGGGGAGCTGTTTTTT. Encoded protein: CAIRGGRASGELFF.

The J gene is TRBJ1-1, the V gene TRBV6-6; D gene uncertain. Trimming cost V 4 bases and J 1 base, with 10 bases left between them. Germline V gives CDR1 MNHNY, CDR2 SVGAGI (reference sequence). This CDR3 has 14 amino acids. The CDR3 DNA reads TGTGCCAGCAGTTCTCCCACCTCGAACACTGAAGCTTTCTTT. It codes for CASSSPTSNTEAFF.

This chain joins TRBV9 and TRBJ2-1; 13 bases map to TRBD2. CDR1 is SGDLS and CDR2 is YYNGEE in the germline V gene. This CDR3 spans 13 amino acids. The trim removed 2 bases at V and 15 bases at J, leaving 5 bases unmatched. CDR3 sequence: CASSVPGLAGLFF. DNA of the CDR3: TGTGCCAGCAGCGTCCCGGGACTAGCGGGACTGTTCTTC. Looking up the rest from reference TRBV9 and TRBJ2-1 gives the full variable domain: DSGVTQTPKHLITATGQRVTLRCSPRSGDLSVYWYQQSLDQGLQFLIQYYNGEERAKGNILERFSAQQFPDLHSELNLSSLELGDSALYFCASSVPGLAGLFFGPGTRLTVL.

V usage is TRBV4-2 and J usage is TRBJ2-3; 13 bases fit TRBD2. J gave up 7 bases and V 6 bases, and 19 bases lay outside the gene matches. The CDR3 is 19 residues long. CDR1 and CDR2 from the germline V gene are LGHNA and YNFKEQ. The CDR3 loop reads CASRRSFPGLAGYWNTQYF. In nucleotides, the CDR3 is TGTGCCAGCAGACGATCCTTTCCGGGACTAGCGGGATATTGGAATACGCAGTATTTT.

The CDR3 here is CASSLETGLEQYF. CDR3 nucleotides: TGTGCCAGCAGCTTGGAGACAGGGCTCGAGCAGTACTTC. The chain recombines TRBV9 with TRBJ2-7, with 7 bases fitting TRBD1. The ends lost 4 bases at V and 6 bases at J; junction bases unmatched: 7. The CDR3 has 13 amino acids. From germline, CDR1 is SGDLS and CDR2 YYNGEE.

The chain combines TRBV5-1 with TRBJ2-7, with TRBD1 matching 10 bases. Germline V lookup: CDR1 SGHRS, CDR2 YFSETQ. The CDR3 spans 13 residues. Trimming at V came to 4 bases and at J to 4 bases, leaving 2 bases not matched to a gene. CDR3 in amino acids: CASSDRGLYEQYF. In nucleotides, the CDR3 is TGCGCCAGCAGCGACAGGGGGCTTTACGAGCAGTACTTC. Looking up the rest from reference TRBV5-1 and TRBJ2-7 gives the full variable domain: KAGVTQTPRYLIKTRGQQVTLSCSPISGHRSVSWYQQTPGQGLQFLFEYFSETQRNKGNFPGRFSGRQFSNSRSEMNVSTLELGDSALYLCASSDRGLYEQYFGPGTRLTVT.

The chain links TRBV21-1 to TRBJ2-2; the DNA was not used to check the table's D call, TRBD1. TRBV21-1 is flagged as a pseudogene. This CDR3 is built from 17 residues. In nucleotides, the CDR3 is TGTGCCAGCAGCAAAGAAAGACAGGAGAGGAACACCGGGGAGCTGTTTTTT. It is translated as CASSKERQERNTGELFF.

The chain carries TRBV19 and TRBJ1-1; 7 positions agree with TRBD1. CDR1 and CDR2 (germline): LNHDA, SQIVND (reference sequence). The trim removed 7 bases at V and 5 bases at J, leaving 4 bases unmatched. CDR3 length equals 12 residues. This CDR3 reads CASIEQGTEAFF. As DNA, the CDR3 is TGTGCCAGTATTGAACAGGGGACTGAAGCTTTCTTT.